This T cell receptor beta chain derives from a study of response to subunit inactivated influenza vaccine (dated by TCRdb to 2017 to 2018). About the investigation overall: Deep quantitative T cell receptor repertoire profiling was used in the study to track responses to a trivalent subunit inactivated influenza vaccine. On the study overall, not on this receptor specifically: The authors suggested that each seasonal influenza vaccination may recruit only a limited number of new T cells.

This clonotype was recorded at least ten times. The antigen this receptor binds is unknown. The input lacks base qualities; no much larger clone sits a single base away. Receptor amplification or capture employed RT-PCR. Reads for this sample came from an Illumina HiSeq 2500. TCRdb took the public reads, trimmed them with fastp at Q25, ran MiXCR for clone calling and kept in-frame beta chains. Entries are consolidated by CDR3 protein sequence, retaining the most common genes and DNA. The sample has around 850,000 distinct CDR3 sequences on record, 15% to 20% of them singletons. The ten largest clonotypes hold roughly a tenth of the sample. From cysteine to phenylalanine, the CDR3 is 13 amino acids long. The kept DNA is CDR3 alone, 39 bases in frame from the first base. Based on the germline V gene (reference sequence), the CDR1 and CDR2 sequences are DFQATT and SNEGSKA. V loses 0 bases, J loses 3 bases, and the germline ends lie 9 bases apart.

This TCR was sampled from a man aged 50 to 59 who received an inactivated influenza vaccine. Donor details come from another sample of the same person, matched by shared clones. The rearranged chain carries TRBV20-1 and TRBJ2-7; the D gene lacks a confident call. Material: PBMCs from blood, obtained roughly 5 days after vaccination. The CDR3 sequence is CSARERQYYEQYF. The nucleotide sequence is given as TGCAGTGCTAGAGAGCGGCAATACTACGAGCAGTACTTC.